Below, one T cell receptor beta chain is given with its context. Antigen unknown. The data derive from a study of T cell repertoires in cytomegalovirus infection. Study-level information: The public TCR beta signatures pointed to both CMV infection and matching HLA type. General study results and limits: HLA-C-restricted CMV-specific TCR beta clonotypes were dominant in the ex vivo response. Cumulated frequencies of public TCR beta families served to identify carriers of CMV plus the relevant HLA.

TCRdb re-analysed the reads in MiXCR, keeping a single row per CDR3 protein. The profile shows 650,000 to 900,000 distinct CDR3 sequences, 25% to 30% of them singletons. This sample comprised cultured CD8+ T cells from PBMCs, obtained from culture after CMV antigen stimulation. The TCR originated in a human donor in good health (CMV status not recorded). Some clones in this sample may be carry-over from other donors' samples.

In nucleotides, the CDR3 is TGCAGTGCTAGAGGGGCAGATTACGAGCAGTACGTC. Its protein is CSARGADYEQYV. The V gene is TRBV20-1, the J gene TRBJ2-7; the D is unclear. The CDR3 has 12 residues. Deletions cut 1 base from V and 4 bases from J, with 8 bases between. In germline, CDR1 is DFQATT, CDR2 SNEGSKA (reference sequence).